This entry concerns a single TCR beta chain. Sequenced by immunoSEQ multiplex PCR; TCRdb stores in-frame clones only, minus some. The data contain roughly 71,000 clones, roughly 92% of them singletons. This entry belongs to a study of technical replicates of blood from a few donors. Per germline, CDR1 SGHTA and CDR2 FQGNSA. The CDR3 has 14 amino acids. Trimming took 3 bases from V and 2 from J, leaving 8 bases between them. This TCR came from a human donor in good health. The V and J genes are TRBV7-2 and TRBJ1-5; no clear D gene. The sequenced sample was T cells isolated from PBMCs. CDR3 sequence reads: CASSFTAGNQPQHF. DNA for the CDR3: TGTGCCAGCAGCTTTACTGCTGGCAATCAGCCCCAGCATTTT.